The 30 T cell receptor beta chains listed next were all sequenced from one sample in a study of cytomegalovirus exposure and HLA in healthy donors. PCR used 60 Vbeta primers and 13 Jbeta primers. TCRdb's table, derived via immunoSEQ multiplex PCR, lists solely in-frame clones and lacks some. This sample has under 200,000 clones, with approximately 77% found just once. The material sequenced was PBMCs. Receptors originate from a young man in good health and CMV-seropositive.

CDR3: CASSQYDTGELFF. In DNA, the CDR3 is TGCGCCAGCAGCCAATATGACACCGGGGAGCTGTTTTTT. The rearrangement links TRBV4-1 to TRBJ2-2; D gene uncertain. The ends were cut back, 2 bases at V and 3 bases at J, with 4 bases in the middle. The CDR3 covers 13 residues. CDR1 MGHRA and CDR2 YSYEKL come from the germline V gene.

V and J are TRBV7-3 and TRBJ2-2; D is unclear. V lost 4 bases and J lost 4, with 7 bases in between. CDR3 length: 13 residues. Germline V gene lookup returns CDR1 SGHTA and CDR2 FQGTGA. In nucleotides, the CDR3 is TGTGCCAGCAGCTCCCCAGGCACCGGGGAGCTGTTTTTT. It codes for CASSSPGTGELFF.

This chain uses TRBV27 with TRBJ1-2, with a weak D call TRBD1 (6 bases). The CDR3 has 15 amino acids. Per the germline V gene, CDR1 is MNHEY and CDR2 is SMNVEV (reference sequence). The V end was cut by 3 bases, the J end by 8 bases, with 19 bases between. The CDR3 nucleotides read TGTGCCAGCAGTTTTTCTGGCCAGGGGCCTGGAGGCTACACCTTC. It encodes CASSFSGQGPGGYTF.

Here the CDR3 DNA reads TGTGCCAGCAGTTACTCCGGGGTCCCCGGGGAGCTGTTTTTT. Its protein product is CASSYSGVPGELFF. The genes are TRBV6-5 and TRBJ2-2, with D possibly TRBD2 on 5 matching bases. V gave up 0 bases and J gave up 6 bases, with 8 bases separating them. The CDR3 is 14 amino acids. Germline lookup yields CDR1 MNHEY and CDR2 SVGAGI.

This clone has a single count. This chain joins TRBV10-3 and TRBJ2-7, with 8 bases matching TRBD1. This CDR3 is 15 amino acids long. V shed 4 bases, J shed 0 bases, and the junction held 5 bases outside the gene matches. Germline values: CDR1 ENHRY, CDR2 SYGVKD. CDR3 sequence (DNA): TGTGCCATCAGTGGCCCAGACAGGGGCTCCTACGAGCAGTACTTC. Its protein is CAISGPDRGSYEQYF.

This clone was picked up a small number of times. Written as DNA, the CDR3 is TGCGCCAGCAGTCCCCTCCGGGACACATACACAGATACGCAGTATTTT. Translation gives CASSPLRDTYTDTQYF. This chain links TRBV10-2 with TRBJ2-3; D is possibly TRBD1 (6 bases). The germline V gene encodes CDR1 WSHSY and CDR2 SAAADI. This CDR3 region has 16 residues. Trimming removed 5 bases from V and 2 bases from J, with 17 bases in between.

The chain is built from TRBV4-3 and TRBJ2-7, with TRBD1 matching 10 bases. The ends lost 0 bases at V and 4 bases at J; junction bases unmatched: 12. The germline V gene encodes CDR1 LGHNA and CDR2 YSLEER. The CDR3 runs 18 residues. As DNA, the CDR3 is TGCGCCAGCAGCCAAGATTCAAACCCGGGACAGGGGACTTACGAGCAGTACTTC. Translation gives CASSQDSNPGQGTYEQYF.

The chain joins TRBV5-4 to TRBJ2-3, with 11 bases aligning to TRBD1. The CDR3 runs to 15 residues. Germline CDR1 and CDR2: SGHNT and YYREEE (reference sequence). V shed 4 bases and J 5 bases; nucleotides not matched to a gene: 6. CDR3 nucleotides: TGTGCCAGCAGCCCGGACAGGGGGCGCCAAGATACGCAGTATTTT. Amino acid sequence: CASSPDRGRQDTQYF.

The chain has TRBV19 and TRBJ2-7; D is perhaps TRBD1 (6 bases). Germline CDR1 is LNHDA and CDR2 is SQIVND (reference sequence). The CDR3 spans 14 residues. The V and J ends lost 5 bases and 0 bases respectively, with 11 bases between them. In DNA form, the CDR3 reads TGTGCCAGTAGTGAAGACAGGAACTCCTACGAGCAGTACTTC. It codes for CASSEDRNSYEQYF. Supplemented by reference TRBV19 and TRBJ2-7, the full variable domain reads DGGITQSPKYLFRKEGQNVTLSCEQNLNHDAMYWYRQDPGQGLRLIYYSQIVNDFQKGDIAEGYSVSREKKESFPLTVTSAQKNPTAFYLCASSEDRNSYEQYFGPGTRLTVT.

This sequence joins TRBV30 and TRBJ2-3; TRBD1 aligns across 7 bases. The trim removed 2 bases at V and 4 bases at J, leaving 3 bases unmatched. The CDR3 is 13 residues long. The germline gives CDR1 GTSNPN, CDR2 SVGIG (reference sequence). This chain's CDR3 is CAWSNRGPDTQYF. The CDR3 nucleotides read TGTGCCTGGAGTAACAGGGGCCCAGATACGCAGTATTTT.

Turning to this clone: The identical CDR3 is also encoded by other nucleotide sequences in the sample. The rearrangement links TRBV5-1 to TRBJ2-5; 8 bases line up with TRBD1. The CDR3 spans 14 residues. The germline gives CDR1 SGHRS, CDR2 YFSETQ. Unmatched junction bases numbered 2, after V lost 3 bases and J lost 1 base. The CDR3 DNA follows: TGCGCCAGCAGCTCGGGACAGGTCCAAGAGACCCAGTACTTC. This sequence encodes CASSSGQVQETQYF.

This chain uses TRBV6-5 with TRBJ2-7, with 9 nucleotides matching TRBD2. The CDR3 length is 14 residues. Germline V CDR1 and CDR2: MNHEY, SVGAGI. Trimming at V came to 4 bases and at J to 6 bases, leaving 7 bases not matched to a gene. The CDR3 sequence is CASSFASSGVEQYF. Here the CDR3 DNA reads TGTGCCAGCAGTTTCGCTTCTAGCGGGGTCGAGCAGTACTTC.

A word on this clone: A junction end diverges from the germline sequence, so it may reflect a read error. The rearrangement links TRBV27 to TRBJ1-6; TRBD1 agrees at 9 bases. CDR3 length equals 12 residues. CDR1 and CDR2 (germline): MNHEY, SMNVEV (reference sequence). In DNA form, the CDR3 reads TGTGCCAGCAGTTTAGATCGTCCTGGGACAGGGTTT. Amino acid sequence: CASSLDRPGTGF.

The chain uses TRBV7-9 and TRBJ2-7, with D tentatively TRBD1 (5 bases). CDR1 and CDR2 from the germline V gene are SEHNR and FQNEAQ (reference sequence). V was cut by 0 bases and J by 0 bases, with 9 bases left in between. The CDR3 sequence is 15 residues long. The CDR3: CASSLAQGNSYEQYF. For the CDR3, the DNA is TGTGCCAGCAGCTTAGCGCAGGGTAACTCCTACGAGCAGTACTTC.

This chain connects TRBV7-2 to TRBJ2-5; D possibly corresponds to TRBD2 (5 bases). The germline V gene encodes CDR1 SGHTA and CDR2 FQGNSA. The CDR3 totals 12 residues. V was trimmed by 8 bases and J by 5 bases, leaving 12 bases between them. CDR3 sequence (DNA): TGTGCCAGCTCGGGAATGTTGGAGACCCAGTACTTC. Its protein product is CASSGMLETQYF. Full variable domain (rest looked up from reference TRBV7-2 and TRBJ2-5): GAGVSQSPSNKVTEKGKDVELRCDPISGHTALYWYRQSLGQGLEFLIYFQGNSAPDKSGLPSDRFSAERTGGSVSTLTIQRTQQEDSAVYLCASSGMLETQYFGPGTRLLVL.

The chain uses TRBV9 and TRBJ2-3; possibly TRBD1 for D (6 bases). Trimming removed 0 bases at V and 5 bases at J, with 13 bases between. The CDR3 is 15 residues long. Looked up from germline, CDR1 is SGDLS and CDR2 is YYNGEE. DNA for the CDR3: TGTGCCAGCAGCGTAGAGGGCAGGGGTCTAGATACGCAGTATTTT. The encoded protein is CASSVEGRGLDTQYF.

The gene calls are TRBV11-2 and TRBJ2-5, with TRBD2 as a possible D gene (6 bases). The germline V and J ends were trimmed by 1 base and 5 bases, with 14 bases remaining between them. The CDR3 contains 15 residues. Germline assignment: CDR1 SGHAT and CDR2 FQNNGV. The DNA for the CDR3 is TGTGCCAGCAGCTTAGTCGTCACTAGCCTCGAGACCCAGTACTTC. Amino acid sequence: CASSLVVTSLETQYF.

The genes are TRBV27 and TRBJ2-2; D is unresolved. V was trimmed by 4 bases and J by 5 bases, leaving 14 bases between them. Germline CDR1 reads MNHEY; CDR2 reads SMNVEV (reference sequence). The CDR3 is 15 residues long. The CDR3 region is CASSSPSRSTGELFF. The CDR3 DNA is TGTGCCAGCAGTTCCCCTAGTCGGTCGACCGGGGAGCTGTTTTTT.

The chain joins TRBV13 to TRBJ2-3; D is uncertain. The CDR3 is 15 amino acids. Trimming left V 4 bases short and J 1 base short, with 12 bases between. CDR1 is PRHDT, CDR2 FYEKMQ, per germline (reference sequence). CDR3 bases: TGTGCCAGCAGCTCAGGCGTCCGGGGCACAGATACGCAGTATTTT. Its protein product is CASSSGVRGTDTQYF.

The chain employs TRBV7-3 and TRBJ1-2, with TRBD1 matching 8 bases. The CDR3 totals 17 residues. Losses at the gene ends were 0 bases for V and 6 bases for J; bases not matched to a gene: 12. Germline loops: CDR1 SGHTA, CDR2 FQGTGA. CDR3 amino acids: CASSLTSPWQGADGYTF. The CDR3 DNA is TGTGCCAGCAGCTTAACTAGCCCTTGGCAGGGGGCAGATGGCTACACCTTC.

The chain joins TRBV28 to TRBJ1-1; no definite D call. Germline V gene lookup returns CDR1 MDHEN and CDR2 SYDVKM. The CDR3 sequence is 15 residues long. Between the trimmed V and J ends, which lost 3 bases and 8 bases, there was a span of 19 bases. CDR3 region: CASSLPVGAFSEAFF. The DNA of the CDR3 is TGTGCCAGCAGTTTGCCAGTCGGAGCTTTTTCGGAAGCTTTCTTT.

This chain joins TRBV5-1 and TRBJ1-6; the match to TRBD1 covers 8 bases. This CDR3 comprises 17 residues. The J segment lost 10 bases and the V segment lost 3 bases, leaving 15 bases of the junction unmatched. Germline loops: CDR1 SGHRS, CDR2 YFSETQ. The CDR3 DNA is TGCGCCAGCAGCTACACCGCTGCAGGACAGGGATACTCACCCCTCCACTTT. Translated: CASSYTAAGQGYSPLHF.

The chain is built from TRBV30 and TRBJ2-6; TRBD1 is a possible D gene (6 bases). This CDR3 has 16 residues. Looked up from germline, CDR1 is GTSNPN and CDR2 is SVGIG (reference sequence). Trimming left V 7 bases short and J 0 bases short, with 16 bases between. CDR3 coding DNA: TGTGCCTCGGTCCGGGACACTTCCTCTGGGGCCAACGTCCTGACTTTC. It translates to CASVRDTSSGANVLTF.

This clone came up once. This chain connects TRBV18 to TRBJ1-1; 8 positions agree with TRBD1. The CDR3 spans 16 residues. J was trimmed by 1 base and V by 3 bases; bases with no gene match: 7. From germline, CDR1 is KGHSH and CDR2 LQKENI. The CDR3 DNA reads TGTGCCAGCTCACCCACGCAGGGGGCGCGGAACACTGAAGCTTTCTTT. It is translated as CASSPTQGARNTEAFF.

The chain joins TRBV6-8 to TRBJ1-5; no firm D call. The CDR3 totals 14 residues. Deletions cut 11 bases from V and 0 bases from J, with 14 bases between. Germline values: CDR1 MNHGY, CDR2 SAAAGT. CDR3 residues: CALGRVYSNQPQHF. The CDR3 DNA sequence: TGTGCCCTCGGGCGGGTATATAGCAATCAGCCCCAGCATTTT.

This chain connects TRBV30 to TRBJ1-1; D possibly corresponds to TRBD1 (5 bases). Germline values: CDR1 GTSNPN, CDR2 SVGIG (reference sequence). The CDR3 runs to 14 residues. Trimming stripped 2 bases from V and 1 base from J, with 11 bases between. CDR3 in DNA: TGTGCCTGGAGTAGCGGGGCCCCGAACACTGAAGCTTTCTTT. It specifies CAWSSGAPNTEAFF. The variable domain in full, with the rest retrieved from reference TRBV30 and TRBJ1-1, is SQTIHQWPATLVQPVGSPLSLECTVEGTSNPNLYWYRQAAGRGLQLLFYSVGIGQISSEVPQNLSASRPQDRQFILSSKKLLLSDSGFYLCAWSSGAPNTEAFFGQGTRLTVV.

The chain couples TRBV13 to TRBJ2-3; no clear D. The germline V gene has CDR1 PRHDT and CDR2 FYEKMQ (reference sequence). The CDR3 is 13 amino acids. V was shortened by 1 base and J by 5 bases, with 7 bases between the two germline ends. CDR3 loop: CASSLVVGDTQYF. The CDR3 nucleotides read TGTGCCAGCAGCTTAGTGGTCGGAGATACGCAGTATTTT.

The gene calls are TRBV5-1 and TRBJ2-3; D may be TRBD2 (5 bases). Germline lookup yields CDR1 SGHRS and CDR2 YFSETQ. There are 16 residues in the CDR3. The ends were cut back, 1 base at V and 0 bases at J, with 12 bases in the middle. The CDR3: CASSLSAGGSTDTQYF. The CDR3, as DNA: TGCGCCAGCAGCTTGAGTGCGGGCGGAAGCACAGATACGCAGTATTTT. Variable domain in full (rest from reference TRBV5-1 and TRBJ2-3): KAGVTQTPRYLIKTRGQQVTLSCSPISGHRSVSWYQQTPGQGLQFLFEYFSETQRNKGNFPGRFSGRQFSNSRSEMNVSTLELGDSALYLCASSLSAGGSTDTQYFGPGTRLTVL.

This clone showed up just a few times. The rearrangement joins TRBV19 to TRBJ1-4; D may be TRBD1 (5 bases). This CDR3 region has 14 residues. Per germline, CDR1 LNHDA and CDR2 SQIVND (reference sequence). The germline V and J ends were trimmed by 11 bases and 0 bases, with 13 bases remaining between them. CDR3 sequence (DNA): TGTGCCGTCCGGGGACTCGCAACTAATGAAAAACTGTTTTTT. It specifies CAVRGLATNEKLFF.

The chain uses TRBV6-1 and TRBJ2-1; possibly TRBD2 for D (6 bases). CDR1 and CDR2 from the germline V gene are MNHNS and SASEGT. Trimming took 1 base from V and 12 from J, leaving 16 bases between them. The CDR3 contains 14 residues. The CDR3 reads CASSEVGGDLRQFF. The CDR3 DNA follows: TGTGCCAGCAGTGAAGTTGGAGGGGACTTGAGGCAGTTCTTC.